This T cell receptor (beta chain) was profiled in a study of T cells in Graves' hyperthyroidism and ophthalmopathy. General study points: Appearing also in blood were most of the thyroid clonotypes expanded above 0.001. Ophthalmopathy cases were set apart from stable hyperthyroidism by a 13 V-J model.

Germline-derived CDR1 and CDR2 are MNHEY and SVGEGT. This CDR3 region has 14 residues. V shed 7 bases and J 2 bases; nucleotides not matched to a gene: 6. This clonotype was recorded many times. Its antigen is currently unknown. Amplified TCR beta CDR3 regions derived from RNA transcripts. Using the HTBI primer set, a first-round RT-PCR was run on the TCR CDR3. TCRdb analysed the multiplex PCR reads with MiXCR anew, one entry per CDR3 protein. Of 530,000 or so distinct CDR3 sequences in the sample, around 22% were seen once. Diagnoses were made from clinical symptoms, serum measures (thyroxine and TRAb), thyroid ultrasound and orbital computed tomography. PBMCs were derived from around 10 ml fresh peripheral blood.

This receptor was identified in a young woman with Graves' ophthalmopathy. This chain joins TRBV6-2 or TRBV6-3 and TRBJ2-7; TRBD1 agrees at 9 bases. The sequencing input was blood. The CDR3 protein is CASTRTGVTYEQYF. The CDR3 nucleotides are TGTGCCAGCACCCGGACAGGGGTCACCTACGAGCAGTACTTC.